A selection of T cell receptor beta chains follows, all from one sample in a study of CD8+ T cells in alopecia areata. Profiled with immunoSEQ multiplex PCR; TCRdb holds only in-frame clones, not every one. This table holds some 110,000 clones, 58% found once. The specimen comprised CD8+ T cells sorted from blood, sampled at week 4, from a patient treated with tofacitinib. The receptors here all came from a human donor with alopecia areata. CDR3s include the opening cysteine and the closing phenylalanine or tryptophan. The order of the fields is J gene, D gene, V gene, clone size, CDR3 DNA, CDR3 protein. A D gene is named only where the DNA matches it firmly. Size is omitted from some rows. Given values are once, few, many or a class for expanded clones.

TRBJ1-2	-	TRBV4-3	-	TGCGCCAGCAGCCAAGATCGAGGCGGGGGGGACTATGGCTACACCTTC	CASSQDRGGGDYGYTF
TRBJ2-7	-	TRBV20-1	-	TGCAGTGCTACCAGACTGGAGCAGTACTTC	CSATRLEQYF
TRBJ2-5	TRBD2	TRBV7-9	few	TGTGCCAGCAGCCCCGGGACTAGCAAGGAGACCCAGTACTTC	CASSPGTSKETQYF
TRBJ2-7	TRBD1	TRBV7-8	-	TGTGCCAGCAGCTTAGGGACAGGGAACCATTACGAGCAGTACTTC	CASSLGTGNHYEQYF
TRBJ2-2	-	TRBV29-1	few	TGCAGCGTTGAAGATCTTCCCGGGGAGCTGTTTTTT	CSVEDLPGELFF
TRBJ1-2	-	TRBV29-1	-	TGCAGCGTTGAAAAGGGGGGGTATGGCTACACCTTC	CSVEKGGYGYTF
TRBJ1-1	-	TRBV30	-	TGTGCCTGGAAACAGGGCGGGTTTACTGAAGCTTTCTTT	CAWKQGGFTEAFF
TRBJ2-2	-	TRBV29-1	-	TGCAGCGTTGGGACGATGGAACCCACCGGGGAGCTGTTTTTT	CSVGTMEPTGELFF
TRBJ1-3	-	TRBV25-1	-	TGTGCCAGCAGTGAAGGAGTGGGGGCGAGGGGAAACACCATATATTTT	CASSEGVGARGNTIYF
TRBJ2-3	-	TRBV2	-	TGTGCCAGCAGCGGAGGACACCCTTCTAGCACAGATACGCAGTATTTT	CASSGGHPSSTDTQYF
TRBJ1-5	-	TRBV7-2	-	TGTGCCAGCAGCTTAGGAGCGGGTCAGCCCCAGCATTTT	CASSLGAGQPQHF
TRBJ2-7	TRBD1	TRBV29-1	-	TGCAGCGTTAGGGGGACAGGGTACTCCTACGAGCAGTACTTC	CSVRGTGYSYEQYF
TRBJ2-4	-	TRBV28	-	TGTGCCAGCAGTTCCAGGACAGCCAAAAACATTCAGTACTTC	CASSSRTAKNIQYF
TRBJ2-4	-	TRBV27	-	TGTGCCAGCAGGCCCGACAGAGAACAAATGTGGATTCAGTACTTC	CASRPDREQMWIQYF
TRBJ2-7	-	TRBV29-1	-	TGCAGCGTTGTACACACAACCTACGAGCAGTACTTC	CSVVHTTYEQYF
TRBJ2-7	TRBD2	TRBV7-2	once	TGTGCCAGCAGTTTAGTAACTAGCGGCGGGGAGCAGTACTTC	CASSLVTSGGEQYF
TRBJ1-4	-	TRBV29-1	-	TGCAGCGTTCCAGGGAAATACAATGAAAAACTGTTTTTT	CSVPGKYNEKLFF
TRBJ1-2	TRBD1	TRBV27	-	TGTGCCAGCACTCCGGGACAGGGGGTTCCGGCCTATGGCTACACCTTC	CASTPGQGVPAYGYTF
TRBJ2-7	TRBD1	TRBV25-1	-	TGTGCCAGCAGCCGAGGACAGGGAGACGAGCAGTACTTC	CASSRGQGDEQYF
TRBJ2-7	-	TRBV7-9	few	TGTGCCAGCAGCTTTGACCGCAGCTACGAGCAGTACTTC	CASSFDRSYEQYF
TRBJ2-1	TRBD2	TRBV2	-	TGTGCCAGCACTAGCGGTAACAATGAGCAGTTCTTC	CASTSGNNEQFF
TRBJ1-1	TRBD1	TRBV29-1	-	TGCAGCGTTCGTGAGGGGGCGGCGAACACTGAAGCTTTCTTT	CSVREGAANTEAFF
TRBJ2-3	-	TRBV4-2	-	TGTGCCAGCAGCCAAGTGTACACAGATACGCAGTATTTT	CASSQVYTDTQYF
TRBJ2-1	-	TRBV19	few	TGTGCCAGTAGTGAACACAACGACAATGAGCAGTTCTTC	CASSEHNDNEQFF
TRBJ2-1	-	TRBV29-1	-	TGCAGCGTTGCGGGACCCCTGGGGCGGAATGAGCAGTTCTTC	CSVAGPLGRNEQFF
TRBJ2-3	TRBD1	TRBV15	few	TGTGCCACCAGCAGAGCTCAGGGGGACACAGATACGCAGTATTTT	CATSRAQGDTDTQYF
TRBJ1-1	-	TRBV19	-	TGTGCCAGTAAGGGCGGAACGGCTTTCTTT	CASKGGTAFF
TRBJ1-2	-	TRBV7-9	few	TGTGCCAGCAGCCCGATTAACTATGGCTACACCTTC	CASSPINYGYTF
TRBJ1-2	TRBD1	TRBV18	-	TGTGCCAGCTCACCACCGGGACAGGACCTTATGGGCTATGGCTACACCTTC	CASSPPGQDLMGYGYTF
TRBJ1-5	-	TRBV7-2	-	TGTGCCAGCAGCTTAGGGGCAGGGACTCAGCCCCAGCATTTT	CASSLGAGTQPQHF
TRBJ1-1	-	TRBV29-1	-	TGCAGCGCGGAGCAGGGCGATACCACTGAAGCTTTCTTT	CSAEQGDTTEAFF
TRBJ2-3	-	TRBV29-1	few	TGCAGCGTTGAGCCCAGGGCGAGCACAGATACGCAGTATTTT	CSVEPRASTDTQYF
TRBJ2-5	-	TRBV5-1	-	TGCGCCAGCAGCCCTGAGACAGGTTCTCTCCAAGAGACCCAGTACTTC	CASSPETGSLQETQYF
TRBJ2-5	TRBD1	TRBV4-1	-	TGCGCCAGCAGCCCTCAAGAGGACAGGACAGAGACCCAGTACTTC	CASSPQEDRTETQYF
TRBJ2-5	TRBD1	TRBV6-5	-	TGTGCCAGCAGTTACTCTGCGACAGGGTACCAAGAGACCCAGTACTTC	CASSYSATGYQETQYF
TRBJ2-5	TRBD1	TRBV29-1	-	TGCAGCGTCTGGGACAGAGAGACCCAGTACTTC	CSVWDRETQYF
TRBJ2-1	-	TRBV29-1	-	TGCAGCGTTGAGGTGGGGGGGCGCAATGAGCAGTTCTTC	CSVEVGGRNEQFF
TRBJ1-5	-	TRBV30	few	TGTGCCTGCCCCGTTTGCAATCAGCCCCAGCATTTT	CACPVCNQPQHF
TRBJ1-5	TRBD1	TRBV7-9	-	TGTGCCAGCAGCTTAGGGACAGGGCGCAATCAGCCCCAGCATTTT	CASSLGTGRNQPQHF
TRBJ1-4	TRBD1	TRBV15	-	TGTGCCACCAGGACAGGGATTTCGGAAAAACTGTTTTTT	CATRTGISEKLFF
TRBJ2-5	-	TRBV20-1	-	TGCAGTGCTAGTAACCAGTACTTC	CSASNQYF
TRBJ2-5	-	TRBV7-9	-	TGTGCCAGCAGCTTAACAGAGACCCAGTACTTC	CASSLTETQYF
TRBJ2-3	-	TRBV29-1	few	TGCAGCGTTGAAGAGCCGGACAGTCAGACGCAGTATTTT	CSVEEPDSQTQYF
TRBJ2-5	TRBD2	TRBV29-1	-	TGCAGCGTTGTGATAGCGGGGAGAGAGACCCAGTACTTC	CSVVIAGRETQYF
TRBJ1-4	-	TRBV9	-	TGTGCCAGCAGCTCCGAAGGCAGGGTGGCTGAAAAACTGTTTTTT	CASSSEGRVAEKLFF